The 8 T cell receptor beta chains below all came from one sample that was sequenced in a study of cytomegalovirus exposure and HLA in healthy donors. With 60 Vbeta and 13 Jbeta primers, the PCR was carried out. Generated by immunoSEQ multiplex PCR, the TCRdb table keeps only in-frame clones and is missing some. The listing records roughly 100,000 clones. The sample consisted of PBMCs. The receptors here all came from a man aged 35 to 55 in good health and CMV-seronegative.

The rearrangement links TRBV7-2 to TRBJ1-4; 7 bases line up with TRBD1. V was pared by 5 bases and J by 6 bases, with 15 bases of the junction left unmatched. Germline V gene sequence: CDR1 SGHTA, CDR2 FQGNSA. There are 17 residues in the CDR3. The CDR3 DNA reads as TGTGCCAGCAGCACTCAACAGGGAAGGGGGCCCCATGAAAAACTGTTTTTT. Translating it yields CASSTQQGRGPHEKLFF.

The J gene is TRBJ2-7, the V gene TRBV4-2, with D possibly TRBD2 on 6 matching bases. Trimming pared 0 bases from V and 0 bases from J, leaving 15 bases between. The CDR3 runs 17 residues. Germline CDR1 LGHNA, CDR2 YNFKEQ. As DNA, the CDR3 is TGTGCCAGCAGCCAAGATTCGGTCCAGGGACTCTCCTACGAGCAGTACTTC. Protein product: CASSQDSVQGLSYEQYF.

The chain uses TRBV28 and TRBJ1-3; D remains unclear. V was pared by 8 bases and J by 3 bases, with 11 bases between. Germline CDR1 MDHEN, CDR2 SYDVKM. This CDR3 spans 13 amino acids. The CDR3 protein is CASRRAVGNTIYF. The CDR3, as DNA: TGTGCCAGCCGGAGGGCAGTTGGAAACACCATATATTTT.

This chain connects TRBV7-9 to TRBJ1-5, with a possible D match to TRBD1 (6 bases). V was clipped by 5 bases and J by 4 bases, with 15 bases between them. The CDR3 consists of 15 residues. Germline loops: CDR1 SEHNR, CDR2 FQNEAQ (reference sequence). CDR3 DNA sequence: TGTGCCAGCAGCGACATACGACAGGAAAATCAGCCCCAGCATTTT. Protein product: CASSDIRQENQPQHF.

This sequence joins TRBV19 and TRBJ2-1, with unresolved D. CDR3 length: 14 residues. The germline V and J ends were trimmed by 4 bases and 8 bases, with 15 bases remaining between them. From germline, CDR1 is LNHDA and CDR2 SQIVND (reference sequence). CDR3 amino acids: CASSRMGNNDEQFF. Here the CDR3 DNA reads TGTGCCAGTAGTAGAATGGGCAATAACGATGAGCAGTTCTTC.

A word on this clone: Other DNA sequences in this specimen translate into the identical CDR3. Written as DNA, the CDR3 is TGTGCCAGCAGAAAGACAGGGAACACTGAAGCTTTCTTT. Translated: CASRKTGNTEAFF. This sequence joins TRBV6-5 and TRBJ1-1; possibly TRBD1 for D (6 bases). The CDR3 is 13 residues long. Trimming removed 6 bases from V and 1 base from J, with 9 bases in between. The germline V gene has CDR1 MNHEY and CDR2 SVGAGI.

The CDR3 loop reads CASSIRGLLDEQYF. CDR3 sequence (DNA): TGTGCCAGTAGTATAAGAGGCCTTTTGGACGAGCAGTACTTC. This chain uses TRBV19 with TRBJ2-7; D gene uncertain. The CDR3 has 14 amino acids. V lost 2 bases and J 5 bases, leaving 13 bases between the germline ends. Germline V lookup: CDR1 LNHDA, CDR2 SQIVND (reference sequence). Full variable domain (rest looked up from reference TRBV19 and TRBJ2-7): DGGITQSPKYLFRKEGQNVTLSCEQNLNHDAMYWYRQDPGQGLRLIYYSQIVNDFQKGDIAEGYSVSREKKESFPLTVTSAQKNPTAFYLCASSIRGLLDEQYFGPGTRLTVT.

V gene TRBV19 combines with J gene TRBJ1-2, with a possible D match to TRBD1 (5 bases). In germline, CDR1 is LNHDA, CDR2 SQIVND (reference sequence). The CDR3 loop spans 13 amino acids. Trimming left V 3 bases short and J 7 bases short, with 12 bases between. CDR3 sequence: CASSIGHFGGYTF. CDR3 coding DNA: TGTGCCAGTAGTATTGGACATTTTGGTGGCTACACCTTC.